This T cell receptor beta chain was identified during a study of OX40 agonist ivuxolimab in advanced cancers. Study summary: Enrollees could have had prior anti-PD-1, anti-PD-L1 or anti-CTLA-4 therapy, which around 40% had received. Three patients got partial responses; one had hepatocellular carcinoma and two had cutaneous melanoma.

Generated by immunoSEQ multiplex PCR, the TCRdb table keeps only in-frame clones and is missing some. The data show about 78,000 clones, with roughly 93% seen just once and about 3% held by the top ten. With regard to this clone: As yet, its antigen is unknown.

General study findings and limits: At doses 0.1 to 3.0 mg/kg, CD4+ and CD8+ clones expanded. The study found that CD8+ T cells averaged more expanded clones than CD4+.

This receptor was obtained from an adult with an advanced solid tumor such as melanoma, head and neck, liver or kidney cancer. The sequencing here drew on CD4+ or CD8+ T cells sorted from blood, taken in a trial of the OX40 agonist ivuxolimab.

CDR3 amino acids: CASSPKIQGSNEKLFF. Here the CDR3 DNA reads TGTGCCAGCTCACCGAAAATACAGGGGTCTAATGAAAAACTGTTTTTT. The chain uses TRBV18 and TRBJ1-4, with 7 nucleotides matching TRBD1. Looked up from germline, CDR1 is KGHSH and CDR2 is LQKENI. V trimming: 3 bases; J trimming: 3 bases; junction bases outside the gene matches: 7. This CDR3 has 16 amino acids.